Shown below are 2 T cell receptor beta chains from a single sample sequenced in a study of tumor and adjacent non-tumor tissue in lung cancer. This sample's RNA came from whole unsorted tissue. Three rounds of nested PCR, following a modified ARM-PCR protocol, produced the TCRbeta library. TCRdb re-analysed the multiplex PCR reads in MiXCR, keeping a single row per CDR3 protein. The repertoire has around 210,000 distinct CDR3 sequences, 70% to 75% of them found once; the top ten carry 20% to 25%. Sequences were obtained from lung tumor tissue. The receptors come from a man aged 60-69 years with non-small cell lung cancer.

Concerning this clonotype itself: A read error may explain this, as a much larger clone is one base away. The chain combines TRBV11-2 with TRBJ1-2; D call uncertain. From germline, CDR1 is SGHAT and CDR2 FQNNGV. This CDR3 spans 13 amino acids. The V gene lost 1 base and the J gene lost 10 bases, with 13 bases spanning the gap. The CDR3 is CASSLVRERDYTF. DNA for the CDR3: TGTGCCAGCAGCTTAGTAAGGGAACGGGACTACACCTTC.

The chain employs TRBV4-2 and TRBJ1-2; D may be TRBD1 (6 bases). Germline loops: CDR1 LGHNA, CDR2 YNFKEQ. Trimming cost V 3 bases and J 4 bases, with 12 bases left between them. CDR3 length: 14 residues. CDR3 in DNA: TGTGCCAGCAGCCACGACCGGACAGTCTATGGCTACACCTTC. Its protein is CASSHDRTVYGYTF.